This T cell receptor beta chain derives from a study of regulatory T cells in long-lasting Graves disease. CDR3-region Arm-PCR and iRepertoire HTBI primers produced the TCR beta libraries. TCRdb itself ran the multiplex PCR reads through MiXCR, one entry per CDR3 protein. The table has roughly 520,000 distinct CDR3 sequences, approximately 12% seen once. Time point denoted: newly diagnosed GD, antithyroid drugs for less than 3 months. Construction of the TCR library relied on RNA isolated from PBMCs. CDR1 and CDR2 from the germline V gene are SQVTM and ANQGSEA. The CDR3 is made up of 13 amino acids. V shed 7 bases and J shed 3 bases, with 12 bases lying between them. These data also formed part of another study, on T cells in Graves' hyperthyroidism and ophthalmopathy. From that report: Before onset, ophthalmopathy was predicted by the model a median 6.5 months earlier.

Sequencing was performed on peripheral blood mononuclear cells (PBMCs), taken at new diagnosis, from a patient treated with antithyroid drugs. J is TRBJ2-2 and V is TRBV29-1; a possible D gene is TRBD1 (6 bases). The receptor comes from a woman in her twenties or thirties with Graves disease. The CDR3 protein is CSAEQGDTGELFF. The CDR3 DNA reads as TGCAGCGCCGAACAGGGAGACACCGGGGAGCTGTTTTTT.